Described below is a single T cell receptor (beta chain) sequence and its context. This record comes from a study of blood T cell repertoires in COVID-19. CDR1 SNHLY and CDR2 FYNNEI come from the germline V gene. The CDR3 covers 10 residues. Trimming removed 3 bases from V and 9 bases from J, with 4 bases in between. Repertoires were generated with immunoSEQ multiplex PCR, while TCRdb's copy carries only in-frame clones and drops some. Found here are more than 100,000 clones, 70% to 80% of them singletons; the top ten hold 3.5% to 4.5%. The chain employs TRBV2 and TRBJ2-3, with D uncertain. This receptor was taken from a woman of 80 years or more with acute or convalescent COVID-19. The sequencing sample was made of peripheral blood. The CDR3 reads CASSEGTQYF. The CDR3 nucleotides are TGTGCCAGCAGTGAGGGCACGCAGTATTTT.